The T cell receptor beta chain described here comes from a study of T cells in Graves' hyperthyroidism and ophthalmopathy. CDR1 is LGHNA, CDR2 YNFKEQ, per germline. Trimming at V came to 3 bases and at J to 1 base, leaving 2 bases not matched to a gene. This CDR3 is built from 14 residues. RNA transcripts served as the template for amplifying TCR beta CDR3 regions. The primer set for the first-round RT-PCR of the TCR CDR3 was HTBI. Using its own MiXCR run on the multiplex PCR reads, TCRdb lists one record per CDR3 protein. The sample contains under 400,000 distinct CDR3 sequences, 21% of which appear only once.

Sequencing input: blood. This clonotype was obtained from a woman in her forties or fifties with Graves' hyperthyroidism. J is TRBJ1-1 and V is TRBV4-2; 7 bases map to TRBD1. CDR3 amino acids: CASSQGQPNTEAFF. CDR3 sequence (DNA): TGTGCCAGCAGCCAGGGACAGCCGAACACTGAAGCTTTCTTT.